A single sample gave rise to the 28 T cell receptor beta chains below, sequenced in a study of shared clonotypes between healthy human individuals. The protocol was immunoSEQ multiplex PCR, while the TCRdb copy is restricted to in-frame clones and leaves out a portion. The table lists 1.5 million to 2.5 million clones, roughly 95% of them singletons. CD45RO-negative, CCR7-selected cells formed the naive CD8 fraction, which excluded terminally differentiated effector memory CD45RA+ cells. What was sequenced was naive CD8+ T cells sorted from blood. Every receptor here comes from a man aged 18 to 29 in good health.

This clone was detected only once. The V call is TRBV4-1, the J call TRBJ1-6; tentative D call: TRBD1 (6 bases). Germline assignment: CDR1 MGHRA and CDR2 YSYEKL. Trimming took 0 bases from V and 4 from J, leaving 16 bases between them. This CDR3 comprises 18 residues. CDR3 DNA: TGCGCCAGCAGCCAAGATGTCGAGGGGGGGACATATAATTCACCCCTCCACTTT. Translating gives CASSQDVEGGTYNSPLHF.

The chain links TRBV6-5 to TRBJ2-1; D gene uncertain. CDR1 is MNHEY, CDR2 SVGAGI, per germline. The CDR3 consists of 13 residues. V was pared by 4 bases and J by 7 bases, with 11 bases between. CDR3 region: CASSSDQRNEQFF. Here the CDR3 DNA reads TGTGCCAGCAGTTCGGACCAGAGGAATGAGCAGTTCTTC.

J is TRBJ2-1 and V is TRBV19; perhaps D is TRBD1 or TRBD2 (6 bases each). This CDR3 has 15 amino acids. CDR1 and CDR2 from the germline V gene are LNHDA and SQIVND (reference sequence). The ends were cut back, 1 base at V and 5 bases at J, with 12 bases in the middle. In nucleotides, the CDR3 is TGTGCCAGTAGTATAGGACTAGGGGGTGACAATGAGCAGTTCTTC. This encodes CASSIGLGGDNEQFF.

The chain carries TRBV7-8 and TRBJ2-1; the match to TRBD2 covers 14 bases. The trim removed 1 base at V and 4 bases at J, leaving 6 bases unmatched. The CDR3 totals 18 residues. Germline values: CDR1 SGHVS, CDR2 FQNEAQ. CDR3 in DNA: TGTGCCAGCAGCTTAGGACTAGCGGGAGGGAGGGGTTACAATGAGCAGTTCTTC. Its translation: CASSLGLAGGRGYNEQFF.

The chain recombines TRBV28 with TRBJ2-1; 9 bases line up with TRBD2. There are 14 residues in the CDR3. J was trimmed by 9 bases and V by 5 bases; bases with no gene match: 8. Germline CDR1 MDHEN, CDR2 SYDVKM. CDR3: CASSISGGTSEQFF. The CDR3 nucleotides read TGTGCCAGCAGTATAAGCGGGGGGACTAGTGAGCAGTTCTTC.

The table lists this clone with a few counts. This same CDR3 is encoded by further DNA sequences in the sample. The chain carries TRBV2 and TRBJ2-1, with D unresolved. Germline CDR1 SNHLY, CDR2 FYNNEI. V was cut by 3 bases and J by 12 bases, with 0 bases left in between. The CDR3 has 8 amino acids. CDR3 nucleotide sequence: TGTGCCAGCAGTGAGCAGTTCTTC. It codes for CASSEQFF.

The chain is built from TRBV11-2 and TRBJ2-7, with D possibly being TRBD1 or TRBD2 (5 bases each). Trimming removed 5 bases at V and 6 bases at J, with 20 bases between. Germline CDR1 reads SGHAT; CDR2 reads FQNNGV. The CDR3 is made up of 15 amino acids. CDR3 residues: CASSAPGTPLTEQYF. As DNA, the CDR3 is TGTGCCAGCAGCGCCCCGGGGACCCCACTCACCGAGCAGTACTTC.

This rearrangement joins TRBV10-3 to TRBJ2-5; possibly TRBD2 for D (5 bases). CDR1 and CDR2 (germline): ENHRY, SYGVKD. Trimming stripped 3 bases from V and 6 bases from J, with 17 bases between. The CDR3 totals 15 residues. CDR3 region: CAISEAVEGQQTQYF. The CDR3 bases are TGTGCCATCAGTGAAGCGGTCGAAGGGCAACAGACCCAGTACTTC.

This rearrangement joins TRBV5-6 to TRBJ2-5; D is undetermined. The CDR3 has 13 amino acids. The germline V and J ends were trimmed by 2 bases and 2 bases, with 7 bases remaining between them. CDR1 is SGHDT, CDR2 YYEEEE, per germline. CDR3 residues: CASSFDNQETQYF. For the CDR3, the DNA is TGTGCCAGCAGCTTTGACAATCAAGAGACCCAGTACTTC.

The V call is TRBV10-3, the J call TRBJ1-4; TRBD1 matches 8 bases. Germline V gene data show CDR1 as ENHRY and CDR2 as SYGVKD. The trim removed 3 bases at V and 7 bases at J, leaving 4 bases unmatched. The CDR3 loop spans 14 amino acids. The CDR3 coding sequence is TGTGCCATCAGTGAACAGGGGGAAAGTGAAAAACTGTTTTTT. This translates into CAISEQGESEKLFF.

This clone was seen a few times. The chain uses TRBV10-1 and TRBJ2-3; tentative D call: TRBD1 (6 bases). Trimming took off 10 bases at V and 4 bases at J, with 21 bases between the two ends. CDR1 and CDR2 from the germline V gene are WNHNN and SYGVQD (reference sequence). The CDR3 contains 15 residues. The CDR3 protein is CATSPTGLGPDTQYF. CDR3 sequence (DNA): TGCGCCACCTCCCCAACAGGGCTAGGCCCAGATACGCAGTATTTT.

V is TRBV2 and J is TRBJ1-5; no clear D gene. Trimming took 1 base from V and 4 from J, leaving 11 bases between them. Germline CDR1 and CDR2: SNHLY and FYNNEI. The CDR3 totals 15 residues. CDR3 nucleotide sequence: TGTGCCAGCAGTGAAGACGGCCAGGTAAATCAGCCCCAGCATTTT. Its protein product is CASSEDGQVNQPQHF.

In its sample, this clone was seen once. The genes are TRBV7-8 and TRBJ2-3; 7 bases align to TRBD1. V was clipped by 1 base and J by 4 bases; unmatched bases: 5. The CDR3 is 15 amino acids. Germline V gene lookup returns CDR1 SGHVS and CDR2 FQNEAQ. DNA for the CDR3: TGTGCCAGCAGCTTAGGTCCCACAGGGGCAGATACGCAGTATTTT. It is translated as CASSLGPTGADTQYF.

The chain combines TRBV6-1 with TRBJ2-7; 10 bases map to TRBD2. The germline CDR1 and CDR2 sequences are MNHNS and SASEGT. The CDR3 contains 16 residues. V gave up 3 bases and J gave up 5 bases; unmatched junction bases: 10. The CDR3 DNA sequence: TGTGCCAGCAGTGATTCCCCTAGCGGGAGAATCAACGAGCAGTACTTC. This gives the protein CASSDSPSGRINEQYF.

The J gene is TRBJ1-5, the V gene TRBV15; D is uncertain. This CDR3 region has 15 residues. Germline CDR1 LNHNV, CDR2 YYDKDF (reference sequence). V lost 1 base, J lost 6 bases, and 13 bases lay in between. CDR3 bases: TGTGCCACCAGCAGAGCCCCTGAGGGATCTCAGCCCCAGCATTTT. Encoded protein: CATSRAPEGSQPQHF.

Comments on this clone: The identical CDR3 is also encoded by other nucleotide sequences in the sample. The chain links TRBV6-5 to TRBJ2-2; D is undetermined. Germline V gene lookup returns CDR1 MNHEY and CDR2 SVGAGI. Between the trimmed V and J ends, which lost 5 bases and 0 bases, there was a span of 7 bases. There are 14 residues in the CDR3. The CDR3 region is CASSPLPNTGELFF. The DNA of the CDR3 is TGTGCCAGCAGTCCCCTCCCGAACACCGGGGAGCTGTTTTTT.

For this clone: Other DNA sequences from this sample encode an identical CDR3 as well. The genes are TRBV19 and TRBJ2-1; the D is unclear. CDR1 LNHDA and CDR2 SQIVND come from the germline V gene (reference sequence). V lost 3 bases, J lost 4 bases, and 7 bases lay in between. The CDR3 runs to 13 residues. CDR3 in amino acids: CASSIDRYNEQFF. The CDR3 region has the DNA TGTGCCAGTAGTATCGACCGATACAATGAGCAGTTCTTC. The variable domain in full, completed from reference TRBV19 and TRBJ2-1, reads DGGITQSPKYLFRKEGQNVTLSCEQNLNHDAMYWYRQDPGQGLRLIYYSQIVNDFQKGDIAEGYSVSREKKESFPLTVTSAQKNPTAFYLCASSIDRYNEQFFGPGTRLTVL.

This rearrangement joins TRBV2 to TRBJ1-2, with no clear D. The CDR3 is made up of 13 amino acids. The germline CDR1 and CDR2 sequences are SNHLY and FYNNEI. V was clipped by 4 bases and J by 1 base, with 7 bases between them. The CDR3 loop is CASSGAVNYGYTF. The CDR3 region has the DNA TGTGCCAGCAGTGGTGCGGTTAACTATGGCTACACCTTC.

The rearrangement joins TRBV7-9 to TRBJ2-1; possible D gene TRBD2, 6 bases. CDR3 size: 15 residues. Germline V lookup: CDR1 SEHNR, CDR2 FQNEAQ (reference sequence). Deletions cut 1 base from V and 5 bases from J, with 12 bases between. CDR3 sequence: CASSLVQGGNNEQFF. As DNA, the CDR3 is TGTGCCAGCAGCTTAGTTCAGGGAGGAAACAATGAGCAGTTCTTC.

Written as DNA, the CDR3 is TGTGCCAGCAGCGCCGGGAGTAGCGGGTTATGGGCCCAGTACTTC. Encoded protein: CASSAGSSGLWAQYF. This rearrangement joins TRBV7-6 to TRBJ2-5; 7 positions match TRBD2. J was trimmed by 9 bases and V by 5 bases; bases with no gene match: 15. Germline CDR1 is SGHVS and CDR2 is FNYEAQ. CDR3 length: 15 amino acids.

This clone was counted between two and nine times. This chain uses TRBV6-6 with TRBJ2-1, with D maybe TRBD1 (5 bases). There are 14 residues in the CDR3. Germline V CDR1 and CDR2: MNHNY, SVGAGI (reference sequence). The germline V and J ends were trimmed by 7 bases and 6 bases, with 16 bases remaining between them. Written as DNA, the CDR3 is TGTGCCAGCAACAAAGGGGTGTTTTCCAATGAGCAGTTCTTC. Protein sequence: CASNKGVFSNEQFF.

This chain links TRBV7-9 with TRBJ2-7; tentative D call: TRBD1 (6 bases). The CDR3 sequence is 15 residues long. Trimming shortened V by 2 bases and J by 3 bases, and 14 bases separated the two germline ends. From germline, CDR1 is SEHNR and CDR2 FQNEAQ (reference sequence). The chain's CDR3 is CASSLYTGNFYEQYF. The DNA of the CDR3 is TGTGCCAGCAGCTTATATACAGGGAATTTCTACGAGCAGTACTTC.

The rearrangement joins TRBV23-1 to TRBJ1-6, with TRBD1 matching 8 bases. TRBV23-1 is given ORF status, its function remaining uncertain. V lost 1 base to trimming and J lost 8 bases; unmatched junction nucleotides: 7. The CDR3 length is 16 residues. CDR3 residues: CASSQFTDRAHSPLHF. In DNA form, the CDR3 reads TGCGCCAGCAGTCAATTTACGGACAGGGCCCATTCACCCCTCCACTTT.

The rearrangement uses TRBV9 and TRBJ2-4; perhaps TRBD2 as D (5 bases). CDR3 size: 16 residues. Germline values: CDR1 SGDLS, CDR2 YYNGEE. The germline V and J ends were trimmed by 4 bases and 5 bases, with 19 bases remaining between them. In DNA form, the CDR3 reads TGTGCCAGCAGCCGAGGGCTCCTACTGGAGGAAAACATTCAGTACTTC. It specifies CASSRGLLLEENIQYF.

The chain links TRBV28 to TRBJ2-4; 7 bases agree with TRBD1. With V trimmed by 6 bases and J by 0 bases, 11 bases remained unmatched. The CDR3 sequence is 17 residues long. Germline V gene lookup returns CDR1 MDHEN and CDR2 SYDVKM. The CDR3 loop reads CASRGADRVLAKNIQYF. The CDR3 nucleotides are TGTGCCAGCAGGGGGGCAGACAGGGTGCTAGCCAAAAACATTCAGTACTTC.

This clone was detected once. This rearrangement joins TRBV11-3 to TRBJ2-3; 7 bases agree with TRBD2. The CDR3 is made up of 15 amino acids. Germline CDR1 SGHNT, CDR2 YENEEA. Trimming took 2 bases from V and 5 from J; bases not matched to a gene: 7. CDR3 DNA sequence: TGTGCCAGCAGCTTACCGGGGGAGGGCCAAGATACGCAGTATTTT. Protein product: CASSLPGEGQDTQYF.

V and J are TRBV9 and TRBJ1-1; D unclear. Trimming removed 4 bases from V and 2 bases from J, with 18 bases in between. Germline values: CDR1 SGDLS, CDR2 YYNGEE. The CDR3 is 16 residues long. CDR3 nucleotide sequence: TGTGCCAGCAGCCATATTGACACCACCCAAAACACTGAAGCTTTCTTT. It codes for CASSHIDTTQNTEAFF.

This chain connects TRBV28 to TRBJ1-6, with D possibly being TRBD1 (5 bases). V was pared by 2 bases and J by 5 bases, with 7 bases between. The V gene's germline CDR1 is MDHEN and CDR2 SYDVKM. This CDR3 region has 14 residues. CDR3 residues: CASSLDRDNSPLHF. The CDR3 DNA sequence: TGTGCCAGCAGTTTAGACAGAGATAATTCACCCCTCCACTTT.